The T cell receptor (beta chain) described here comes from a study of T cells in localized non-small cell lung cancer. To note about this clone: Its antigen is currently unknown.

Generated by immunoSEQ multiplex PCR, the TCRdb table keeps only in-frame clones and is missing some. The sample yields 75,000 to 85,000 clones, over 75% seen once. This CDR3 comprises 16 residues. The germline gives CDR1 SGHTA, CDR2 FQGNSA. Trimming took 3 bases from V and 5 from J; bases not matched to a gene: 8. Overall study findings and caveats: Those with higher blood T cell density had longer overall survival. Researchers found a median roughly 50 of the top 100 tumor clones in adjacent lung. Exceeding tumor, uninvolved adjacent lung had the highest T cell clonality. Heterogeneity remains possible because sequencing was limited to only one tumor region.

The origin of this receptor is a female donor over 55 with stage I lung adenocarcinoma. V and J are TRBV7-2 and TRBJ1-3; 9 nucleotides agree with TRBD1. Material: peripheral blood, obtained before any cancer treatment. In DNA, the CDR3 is TGTGCCAGCAGCTTGTATTCCGGGACAGGGAGAAACACCATATATTTT. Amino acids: CASSLYSGTGRNTIYF.